The text below deals with one T cell receptor (beta chain). This CDR3 spans 15 amino acids. The germline V gene encodes CDR1 MGHRA and CDR2 YSYEKL. Trimming cost V 1 base and J 2 bases, with 11 bases left between them. This sample was included in a study of blood T cell repertoires in COVID-19. Study information: Sites in the United States, Italy and Spain provided acute and convalescent COVID-19 samples.

The protocol was immunoSEQ multiplex PCR, while the TCRdb copy is restricted to in-frame clones and leaves out a portion. The profile shows over 110,000 clones, approximately 89% of them singletons. This receptor was identified in a woman aged 50 to 60 with acute or convalescent COVID-19. The sequenced material came from peripheral blood. The gene calls are TRBV4-1 and TRBJ1-1, with D possibly TRBD1 on 6 matching bases. CDR3: CASSQAQGGNTEAFF. Written as DNA, the CDR3 is TGCGCCAGCAGCCAAGCACAGGGTGGCAACACTGAAGCTTTCTTT.